The 18 T cell receptor beta chains below all came from one sample that was sequenced in a study of CD8+ T cells in alopecia areata. As the sequencing template, cDNA was produced by extracting RNA and reverse transcribing it. The method was immunoSEQ multiplex PCR; TCRdb's version includes in-frame clones alone and lacks a portion of them. The repertoire holds 130,000 or so clones, around 48% seen once, with 10% to 13% in the top ten. The sample was NKG2D-low CD8+ T cells sorted from blood. All receptors derive from a human donor with alopecia areata.

This clone was detected only a few times. The CDR3 region has the DNA TGCAGCGCCTCGGATTTGGAGCAGTTCTTC. Its translation is CSASDLEQFF. The V and J genes are TRBV29-1 and TRBJ2-1, with D hard to call. Trimming took 7 bases from V and 10 from J, leaving 11 bases between them. The CDR3 totals 10 residues. CDR1 and CDR2 (germline): SQVTM, ANQGSEA.

Details on this clone: The sample has other DNA sequences that encode this CDR3 too. The chain carries TRBV4-3 and TRBJ2-7; D remains ambiguous. The germline V gene has CDR1 LGHNA and CDR2 YSLEER. V lost 1 base and J 6 bases, leaving 4 bases between the germline ends. This CDR3 is built from 11 residues. Written as DNA, the CDR3 is TGCGCCAGCAGCCAAGGGCTCGAGCAGTACTTC. It is translated as CASSQGLEQYF.

The chain carries TRBV29-1 and TRBJ2-7; D is uncertain. CDR1 SQVTM and CDR2 ANQGSEA come from the germline V gene. This CDR3 spans 12 amino acids. Between the trimmed V and J ends, which lost 0 bases and 1 base, there was a span of 4 bases. CDR3 region: CSVEDRSYEQYF. The CDR3 region has the DNA TGCAGCGTTGAAGACCGTTCCTACGAGCAGTACTTC.

V is TRBV5-1 and J is TRBJ2-5; 13 nucleotides match TRBD2. CDR1 is SGHRS, CDR2 YFSETQ, per germline. The J segment lost 3 bases and the V segment lost 3 bases, leaving 11 bases of the junction unmatched. CDR3 size: 18 residues. The CDR3 bases are TGCGCCAGCAGCTCGACGAGAGAGGGACTAGCGGGAAAAGAGACCCAGTACTTC. As protein: CASSSTREGLAGKETQYF.

CDR3 nucleotides: TGTGCCAGCAGCCCCGGCGACTACGAGCAGTACTTC. The encoded protein is CASSPGDYEQYF. V is TRBV5-6 and J is TRBJ2-7; D is undetermined. There are 12 residues in the CDR3. V gave up 4 bases and J gave up 3 bases, with 8 bases separating them. Germline-derived CDR1 and CDR2 are SGHDT and YYEEEE.

This clone was seen more than once but under ten times. As DNA, the CDR3 is TGCGCCAGCAGCCAAGTCCTAGCGGGCACAGATACGCAGTATTTT. This gives the protein CASSQVLAGTDTQYF. The chain couples TRBV4-1 to TRBJ2-3, with 7 bases fitting TRBD2. From germline, CDR1 is MGHRA and CDR2 YSYEKL. V dropped 1 base and J dropped 1; count of bases not matched to a gene: 2. There are 15 residues in the CDR3.

The chain employs TRBV29-1 and TRBJ2-1; 12 bases are a match to TRBD2. This CDR3 spans 16 amino acids. Germline lookup yields CDR1 SQVTM and CDR2 ANQGSEA. Losses at the gene ends were 2 bases for V and 7 bases for J; bases not matched to a gene: 9. In DNA, the CDR3 is TGCAGCGTTGAACACCCGACTAGCGGGAGTTGGAATGAGCAGTTCTTC. As protein: CSVEHPTSGSWNEQFF.

This clone was counted only a few times. The genes are TRBV29-1 and TRBJ1-4; 9 nucleotides align to TRBD1. The CDR3 totals 15 residues. The ends lost 1 base at V and 4 bases at J; junction bases unmatched: 4. Germline values: CDR1 SQVTM, CDR2 ANQGSEA. CDR3: CSVEVGQGRNEKLFF. The CDR3 DNA follows: TGCAGCGTTGAAGTAGGACAGGGGCGTAATGAAAAACTGTTTTTT.

This clone appeared a few times. The same CDR3 also results from other DNA sequences found in this sample. The chain uses TRBV29-1 and TRBJ2-7; D is perhaps TRBD1 (6 bases). This CDR3 is built from 11 residues. Germline V gene lookup returns CDR1 SQVTM and CDR2 ANQGSEA. Trimming took off 6 bases at V and 3 bases at J, with 9 bases between the two ends. CDR3 sequence (DNA): TGCAGCGTCGAACAGGGCTACGAGCAGTACTTC. This sequence encodes CSVEQGYEQYF.

This sequence joins TRBV20-1 and TRBJ2-1, with D perhaps matching TRBD2 (6 bases). The CDR3 is 11 amino acids. The V gene's germline CDR1 is DFQATT and CDR2 SNEGSKA (reference sequence). Trimming cost V 4 bases and J 9 bases, with 10 bases left between them. The CDR3 nucleotides are TGCAGTGCTAAGCGGGCGGGTGAGCAGTTCTTC. This encodes CSAKRAGEQFF.

This clone has only a few counts. The chain uses TRBV29-1 and TRBJ2-2, with D unresolved. The V end lost 1 base, the J end lost 6 bases, and 12 bases lay between the germline ends. The V gene's germline CDR1 is SQVTM and CDR2 ANQGSEA. CDR3 length: 14 residues. CDR3 nucleotide sequence: TGCAGCGTTGAAGTGGGCCCCCTATCCGGGGAGCTGTTTTTT. Its translation: CSVEVGPLSGELFF.

J is TRBJ2-7 and V is TRBV29-1; TRBD1 matches 10 bases. This CDR3 has 13 residues. Looked up from germline, CDR1 is SQVTM and CDR2 is ANQGSEA. V lost 4 bases to trimming and J lost 0 bases; unmatched junction nucleotides: 0. The CDR3 DNA is TGCAGCGTTGGGGACAGGGGCTCCTACGAGCAGTACTTC. Its translation is CSVGDRGSYEQYF.

This clone was recorded a few times. The J gene is TRBJ1-1, the V gene TRBV29-1; a weak D match, TRBD1 (6 bases). Germline CDR1 SQVTM, CDR2 ANQGSEA. CDR3 length: 14 amino acids. The CDR3: CSASPGGRGAEAFF. The DNA of the CDR3 is TGCAGTGCTTCCCCGGGGGGCAGGGGAGCTGAAGCTTTCTTT.

The chain links TRBV29-1 to TRBJ2-1, with TRBD2 identical over 9 bases. V shed 2 bases, J shed 6 bases, and the junction held 2 bases outside the gene matches. The V gene's germline CDR1 is SQVTM and CDR2 ANQGSEA. The CDR3 is 13 amino acids. CDR3 in amino acids: CSVERTSANEQFF. The CDR3 DNA sequence: TGCAGCGTTGAAAGGACTAGCGCCAATGAGCAGTTCTTC.

This clone was detected only a few times. V usage is TRBV28 and J usage is TRBJ2-6; 7 nucleotides agree with TRBD1. The CDR3 sequence is 16 residues long. V gave up 6 bases and J gave up 1 base; unmatched junction bases: 6. Germline loops: CDR1 MDHEN, CDR2 SYDVKM. DNA for the CDR3: TGTGCCAGCAGCTCCCGGACAGGTTCTGGGGCCAACGTCCTGACTTTC. Protein sequence: CASSSRTGSGANVLTF.

The CDR3 nucleotides are TGTGCCAGCAGTTGGGGACAGGATCAGCCCCAGCATTTT. The encoded protein is CASSWGQDQPQHF. The chain joins TRBV27 to TRBJ1-5; 8 nucleotides match TRBD1. V lost 4 bases to trimming and J lost 5 bases; unmatched junction nucleotides: 1. Germline CDR1 reads MNHEY; CDR2 reads SMNVEV (reference sequence). This CDR3 has 13 amino acids.

This clone was observed a few times. The rearrangement joins TRBV29-1 to TRBJ2-1; D not resolved. The CDR3 covers 11 residues. Germline V gene sequence: CDR1 SQVTM, CDR2 ANQGSEA. The V and J ends lost 3 bases and 10 bases respectively, with 10 bases between them. Here the CDR3 reads CSVEADVEQFF. CDR3 coding DNA: TGCAGCGTTGAGGCGGACGTAGAGCAGTTCTTC.

The chain couples TRBV15 to TRBJ1-2; D remains ambiguous. Trimming shortened V by 0 bases and J by 7 bases, and 6 bases separated the two germline ends. CDR3 length: 12 amino acids. In germline, CDR1 is LNHNV, CDR2 YYDKDF (reference sequence). The CDR3 sequence: CATSRDHSGYTF. The CDR3 DNA follows: TGTGCCACCAGCAGAGACCACAGTGGCTACACCTTC.